This TCR beta chain was captured in a study of cytomegalovirus exposure and HLA in healthy donors. Study results and caveats: As confirmed in vitro, a few CMV-associated chains were specific for CMV antigens.

Turning to this clone: Its antigen remains unidentified.

V shed 3 bases and J 5 bases; nucleotides not matched to a gene: 5. CDR3 length: 15 residues. Germline CDR1 is PRHDT and CDR2 is FYEKMQ (reference sequence). Vbeta (60) and Jbeta (13) primers were used in the PCR. The repertoire was sequenced with immunoSEQ multiplex PCR; TCRdb's copy has only in-frame clones and lacks some. The table has under 300,000 clones, 75% to 90% seen once. This chain uses TRBV13 with TRBJ2-3; TRBD1 matches 10 bases. Sequenced: PBMCs. The clonotype was recovered from a man aged 35 to 55 in good health and CMV-seropositive. CDR3 residues: CASSFSTGGEDTQYF. CDR3 bases: TGTGCCAGCAGCTTCTCGACAGGGGGCGAAGATACGCAGTATTTT.